The sequence of this TCR beta chain was determined in a study of T cells in Graves' hyperthyroidism and ophthalmopathy. The V segment lost 8 bases and the J segment 1 base; nucleotides outside the gene matches: 6. Germline CDR1 and CDR2: LNHNV and YYDKDF (reference sequence). This CDR3 comprises 15 residues. Amplification of TCR beta CDR3 regions used RNA as the template. When the TCR CDR3 underwent first-round RT-PCR, the HTBI primer set was used. TCRdb re-derived calls from the multiplex PCR reads in MiXCR, one entry per CDR3 protein. Of over 550,000 distinct CDR3 sequences in the sample, 15% to 20% were seen once. Whole-study findings and limits: With a median lead of approximately 6 months before onset, the model predicted ophthalmopathy. Most thyroid clonotypes expanded above 0.001 were also detected in blood.

The table lists this clonotype with many counts. What it binds is unknown. The chain employs TRBV15 and TRBJ1-5; TRBD1 matches at 9 bases. Material for sequencing was blood. The TCR was taken from a woman aged 18-29 years with Graves' hyperthyroidism. The CDR3 is CATSYRGQSNQPQHF. CDR3 DNA: TGTGCCACCTCTTACAGGGGGCAGAGCAATCAGCCCCAGCATTTT.